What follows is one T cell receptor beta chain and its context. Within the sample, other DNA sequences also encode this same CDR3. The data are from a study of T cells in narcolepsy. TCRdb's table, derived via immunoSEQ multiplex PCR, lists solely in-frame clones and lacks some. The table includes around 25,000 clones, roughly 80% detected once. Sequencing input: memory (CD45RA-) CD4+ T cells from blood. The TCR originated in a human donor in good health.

Written as DNA, the CDR3 is TGTGCCTGGAGTGTCGGCCGAGGGGGCTACACCTTC. It codes for CAWSVGRGGYTF. The gene calls are TRBV30 and TRBJ1-2; D is unclear. This CDR3 is built from 12 residues. Trimming pared 0 bases from V and 8 bases from J, leaving 10 bases between. From germline, CDR1 is GTSNPN and CDR2 SVGIG (reference sequence). Drawing the rest from reference TRBV30 and TRBJ1-2, the complete variable domain is SQTIHQWPATLVQPVGSPLSLECTVEGTSNPNLYWYRQAAGRGLQLLFYSVGIGQISSEVPQNLSASRPQDRQFILSSKKLLLSDSGFYLCAWSVGRGGYTFGSGTRLTVV.